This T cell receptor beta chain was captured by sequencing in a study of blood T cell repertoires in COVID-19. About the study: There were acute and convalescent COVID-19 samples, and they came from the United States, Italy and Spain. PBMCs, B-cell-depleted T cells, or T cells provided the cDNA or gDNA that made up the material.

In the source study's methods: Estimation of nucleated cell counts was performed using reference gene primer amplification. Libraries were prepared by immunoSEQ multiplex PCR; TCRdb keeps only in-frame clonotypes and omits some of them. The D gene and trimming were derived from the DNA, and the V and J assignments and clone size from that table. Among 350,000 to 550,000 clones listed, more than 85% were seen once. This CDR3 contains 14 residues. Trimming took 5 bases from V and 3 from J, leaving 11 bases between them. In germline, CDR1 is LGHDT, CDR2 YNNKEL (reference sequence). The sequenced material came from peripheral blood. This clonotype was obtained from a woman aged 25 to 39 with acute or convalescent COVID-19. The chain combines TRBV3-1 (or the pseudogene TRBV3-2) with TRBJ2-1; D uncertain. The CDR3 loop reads CASSAGSFYNEQFF. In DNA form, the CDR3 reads TGTGCCAGCAGCGCCGGGTCGTTCTACAATGAGCAGTTCTTC.